This TCR beta chain originates from a study of blood T cells in healthy people across ages (dated by TCRdb to between 2014 and 2016). Study-wide context: Template switching captured roughly one uniquely barcoded TCR beta cDNA molecule per two T cells in model experiments. The study measured age-related changes in TCR beta repertoire diversity using deep sequencing normalized with unique cDNA molecular identifiers. The donors were divided into four age groups: young (average around 15 years), middle-aged (approximately 39), aged (about 62) and long-lived (about 84). To avoid experimental bias, donors of different ages were randomly spread across the sequencing lanes. Using the same blood draw, the study looked at two additional independent replicas of 1 million unique cDNA reads for two donors, one aged 18 to 29 and the other aged 80 or older. Study-wide findings and limitations: There was a strong correlation between observed TCR beta diversity and the percentage of naive T cells measured by flow cytometry. Conclusive comparison of naive and antigen-experienced compartments was prevented by the profiling of bulk unsorted PBMCs. Total diversity estimates from one million sequenced T cells were considered lower bounds and underestimates. Compared with the aged group, more naive CD4+ T cells, fewer expanded clones and increased TCR diversity were shown by the long-lived group, suggesting age selection. Because donor CMV infection status was unknown, age-related changes in expanded clonotypes were potentially confounded. Observed TCR beta diversity per million T cells fell roughly linearly with age, and a significant reduction was already apparent by age approximately 40.

The CDR3 runs 14 amino acids, cysteine and phenylalanine included. Solely the CDR3 DNA is kept, with 42 bases framed from the first base. V and J are truncated by 0 bases and 5 bases respectively, leaving an intervening sequence of 11 bases. The germline V gene (reference sequence) yields SGHKS for CDR1 and YYEKEE for CDR2. On this clonotype itself: Its recognized antigen is unknown. One base away there is no much larger clone; base qualities are not given.

The donors were about 40 Caucasian individuals from Russia, aged 6 to 90 years, who were systemically healthy. About 9.6 milliliters of peripheral blood were collected from each donor into EDTA-treated Vacutainer tubes. Ficoll-Paque density-gradient centrifugation was used to isolate PBMCs, with at least 7 million obtained per sample. Total RNA was extracted from PBMCs with Trizol reagent, with at least 6 micrograms obtained per sample. For every donor, an aliquot of PBMCs went through flow cytometry to measure the percentages of naive CD45RAhigh/CD27high T cells. The protocol used for the library was 5' RACE. Instrument on record: Illumina HiSeq 2500. The second PCR ran for roughly 7 to 12 cycles and used a J-beta primer mix along with a sample-barcoded 5' primer. Each TCR beta cDNA molecule received a unique molecular identifier from a template-switch 5' adaptor carrying 12 random nucleotides. Each sample yielded at least 2.5 million CDR3-containing paired-end reads. The Mint cDNA synthesis kit, primed by a TRBC-specific oligonucleotide, was used to synthesize first-strand cDNA from all RNA. After uracil-DNA glycosylase treatment, a first 18-cycle PCR used universal primers M1SS and BC2_uni_R on all cDNA. Per the authors' processing: For normalization, 1 million high-quality reads were randomly selected from each sample, with every read carrying a distinct molecular identifier. Reads with shared molecular identifiers were discarded instead of being binned into consensus sequences. MiTCR, run with a Q25 quality threshold and the strictest error-elimination algorithm, handled CDR3 identification, clonotype clustering and error correction. A nonparametric unseen species model using Euler transformation provided a lower-bound estimate of total TCR beta diversity. The raw public reads went through TCRdb reprocessing: fastp at Q25, MiXCR clone calling, in-frame beta chains kept. Each entry merges the rows of one CDR3 protein and shows their most common DNA and genes. TCRdb's processing, not the study's, gives the V and J calls here. The sample table holds some 730,000 distinct CDR3 sequences, of which approximately 21% were seen once. The top ten clones comprise 22% of the sample.

This TCR was recovered from a man aged 65 to 85 in good health. Sequencing was carried out using blood. The V and J genes are TRBV5-5 and TRBJ2-5, with no reliable assignment of the D segment. CDR3 protein: CASSLAGGMETQYF. Read as DNA, the sequence is TGTGCCAGCAGCTTGGCGGGCGGTATGGAGACCCAGTACTTC. The full variable domain, with segments outside the CDR3 supplied by the reference TRBV5-5 and TRBJ2-5 proteins, appears as DAGVTQSPTHLIKTRGQQVTLRCSPISGHKSVSWYQQVLGQGPQFIFQYYEKEERGRGNFPDRFSARQFPNYSSELNVNALLLGDSALYLCASSLAGGMETQYFGPGTRLLVL.